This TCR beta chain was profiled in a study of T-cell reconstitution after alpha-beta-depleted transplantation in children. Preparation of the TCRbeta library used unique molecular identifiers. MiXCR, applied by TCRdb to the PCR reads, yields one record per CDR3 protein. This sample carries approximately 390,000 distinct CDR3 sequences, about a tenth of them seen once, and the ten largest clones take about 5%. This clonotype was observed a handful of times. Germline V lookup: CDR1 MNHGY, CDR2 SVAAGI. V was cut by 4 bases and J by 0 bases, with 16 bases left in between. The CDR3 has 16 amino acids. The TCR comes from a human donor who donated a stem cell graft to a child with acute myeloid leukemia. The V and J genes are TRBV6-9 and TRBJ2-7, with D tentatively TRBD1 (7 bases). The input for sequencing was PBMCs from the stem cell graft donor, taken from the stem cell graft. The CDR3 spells CASSFQGGVSSYEQYF. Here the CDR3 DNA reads TGTGCCAGCAGTTTCCAGGGGGGAGTGAGCTCCTACGAGCAGTACTTC.